Each of the 16 T cell receptor beta chains below was sequenced from the same sample in a study of blood T cell repertoires in COVID-19 (TCRdb year 2020). The method was the immunoSEQ multiplex PCR assay. This immuneACCESS table, as held by TCRdb, lists in-frame sequences with V and J called but not all clones. Of the missing ones, under half trace to an unresolved V gene in checked studies; the others have no known cause. The sample records about 270,000 clones, 83% of which are singletons. 9.4% of the sample is in the top ten clones. What was sequenced was peripheral blood. The receptor source for this set is a woman aged 50 to 65 who had recovered from COVID-19.

This chain joins TRBV18 and TRBJ1-1, with TRBD1 matching 9 bases. The CDR3 covers 20 residues. The germline V gene has CDR1 KGHSH and CDR2 LQKENI. The junction had 23 bases not matched to a gene; V was cut back by 5 bases and J by 4 bases. DNA of the CDR3: TGTGCCAGCTCAGACACCCTGGTGACAGGGGGGCGAAAAGGGAGCACTGAAGCTTTCTTT. It codes for CASSDTLVTGGRKGSTEAFF.

V is TRBV6-5 and J is TRBJ1-5, with 7 bases identical to TRBD1. The CDR3 totals 13 residues. Trimming at V came to 5 bases and at J to 6 bases, leaving 4 bases not matched to a gene. Per germline, CDR1 MNHEY and CDR2 SVGAGI. Written as DNA, the CDR3 is TGTGCCAGCAGTCAGGGGGTAGGTCAGCCCCAGCATTTT. Translating it yields CASSQGVGQPQHF.

The chain links TRBV6-2 or TRBV6-3 to TRBJ2-4; D is unresolved. V dropped 6 bases and J dropped 8 bases, with 11 bases sitting between them. The CDR3 spans 12 residues. Germline values: CDR1 MNHEY, CDR2 SVGEGT. This CDR3 is CASSAYPDIQYF. The CDR3 DNA reads TGTGCCAGCAGCGCCTATCCGGACATTCAGTACTTC.

J is TRBJ2-5 and V is TRBV7-9, with a weak D call TRBD2 (6 bases). The CDR3 totals 12 residues. Per the germline V gene, CDR1 is SEHNR and CDR2 is FQNEAQ (reference sequence). V gave up 5 bases and J gave up 5 bases, with 9 bases separating them. The CDR3 coding sequence is TGTGCCAGCAGCCAACGGGGGGAGACCCAGTACTTC. Encoded protein: CASSQRGETQYF.

The chain is built from TRBV5-5 and TRBJ1-5, with 11 bases aligning to TRBD1. The germline V gene encodes CDR1 SGHKS and CDR2 YYEKEE (reference sequence). This CDR3 spans 14 amino acids. V was clipped by 4 bases and J by 5 bases; unmatched bases: 2. CDR3 sequence reads: CASSAGQGDQPQHF. Written as DNA, the CDR3 is TGTGCCAGCAGCGCGGGACAGGGGGATCAGCCCCAGCATTTT.

The V gene is TRBV11-2, the J gene TRBJ1-1, with D uncertain. The CDR3 runs 14 residues. Germline loops: CDR1 SGHAT, CDR2 FQNNGV. V was shortened by 5 bases and J by 1 base, with 11 bases between the two germline ends. The CDR3: CASSAQLTNTEAFF. The CDR3 DNA follows: TGTGCCAGCAGCGCCCAACTAACGAACACTGAAGCTTTCTTT. Looking up the rest from reference TRBV11-2 and TRBJ1-1 gives the full variable domain: EAGVAQSPRYKIIEKRQSVAFWCNPISGHATLYWYQQILGQGPKLLIQFQNNGVVDDSQLPKDRFSAERLKGVDSTLKIQPAKLEDSAVYLCASSAQLTNTEAFFGQGTRLTVV.

V and J are TRBV6-2 or TRBV6-3 and TRBJ1-1, with D uncertain. Between the trimmed V and J ends, which lost 6 bases and 0 bases, there was a span of 17 bases. Germline CDR1 and CDR2: MNHEY and SVGEGT. This CDR3 has 16 residues. The CDR3: CASSSGGSAVNTEAFF. The CDR3 DNA is TGTGCCAGCAGCTCCGGTGGCTCGGCGGTGAACACTGAAGCTTTCTTT.

The chain recombines TRBV2 with TRBJ2-1; 7 bases are a match to TRBD2. V gave up 4 bases and J gave up 4 bases; unmatched junction bases: 4. CDR3 length: 14 amino acids. Germline V gives CDR1 SNHLY, CDR2 FYNNEI. CDR3 nucleotides: TGTGCCAGCAGTGTGCGGGGGTGGTACAATGAGCAGTTCTTC. Its protein product is CASSVRGWYNEQFF.

This chain uses TRBV12-5 with TRBJ2-3, with 7 nucleotides matching TRBD1. Germline V gives CDR1 LGHNT, CDR2 FRNRAP. The V segment lost 1 base and the J segment 4 bases; nucleotides outside the gene matches: 11. The CDR3 is 17 residues long. The CDR3 spells CASGLDTEGTEADTQYF. CDR3 in DNA: TGTGCTAGTGGTTTGGACACCGAGGGGACAGAGGCAGATACGCAGTATTTT.

The J gene is TRBJ2-1, the V gene TRBV6-2 or TRBV6-3, with TRBD2 as a possible D gene (6 bases). Trimming cost V 6 bases and J 4 bases, with 19 bases left between them. Germline CDR1 MNHEY, CDR2 SVGEGT. The CDR3 loop spans 16 amino acids. DNA for the CDR3: TGTGCCAGCAGCCGAAGACTAGTAGCGCCATACAATGAGCAGTTCTTC. It encodes CASSRRLVAPYNEQFF.

In its sample, this clone was seen a few times. V gene TRBV7-8 combines with J gene TRBJ2-2; 12 positions match TRBD2. The CDR3 has 16 amino acids. Germline CDR1 reads SGHVS; CDR2 reads FQNEAQ. Trimming took 6 bases from V and 6 from J; bases not matched to a gene: 8. CDR3 residues: CASRGLAGPAAGELFF. The CDR3 region has the DNA TGTGCCAGCAGGGGACTAGCGGGCCCCGCGGCCGGGGAGCTGTTTTTT.

This chain joins TRBV7-3 and TRBJ2-2; 9 nucleotides line up with TRBD2. CDR3 length: 17 residues. Germline trimming cut 2 bases from V and 6 bases from J; bases unmatched to any gene: 10. Germline CDR1 is SGHTA and CDR2 is FQGTGA. The CDR3 spells CASSLGVGSGGAGELFF. DNA of the CDR3: TGTGCCAGCAGCTTAGGGGTTGGTAGCGGGGGAGCCGGGGAGCTGTTTTTT.

This clone was observed once. The chain links TRBV5-1 to TRBJ1-5; D is perhaps TRBD1 (5 bases). Between the trimmed V and J ends, which lost 4 bases and 3 bases, there was a span of 11 bases. CDR1 SGHRS and CDR2 YFSETQ come from the germline V gene. The CDR3 contains 14 residues. The CDR3 DNA sequence: TGCGCCAGCAGCCCCACTGGACACAATCAGCCCCAGCATTTT. Amino acid sequence: CASSPTGHNQPQHF. Supplemented by reference TRBV5-1 and TRBJ1-5, the full variable domain reads KAGVTQTPRYLIKTRGQQVTLSCSPISGHRSVSWYQQTPGQGLQFLFEYFSETQRNKGNFPGRFSGRQFSNSRSEMNVSTLELGDSALYLCASSPTGHNQPQHFGDGTRLSIL.

The V gene is TRBV19, the J gene TRBJ2-1; 9 bases match TRBD2. Losses at the gene ends were 6 bases for V and 2 bases for J; bases not matched to a gene: 11. CDR1 LNHDA and CDR2 SQIVND come from the germline V gene (reference sequence). There are 17 residues in the CDR3. CDR3 region: CASSSSAGGGPYNEQFF. The CDR3 DNA reads as TGTGCCAGTAGCTCTTCCGCGGGGGGGGGCCCCTACAATGAGCAGTTCTTC.

V gene TRBV5-6 combines with J gene TRBJ1-2, with D possibly being TRBD1 (5 bases). Trimming shortened V by 0 bases and J by 4 bases, and 10 bases separated the two germline ends. The germline gives CDR1 SGHDT, CDR2 YYEEEE. This CDR3 spans 14 amino acids. The CDR3 nucleotides are TGTGCCAGCAGCTTGGGGGCAGGGCCCTATGGCTACACCTTC. It is translated as CASSLGAGPYGYTF.

The gene calls are TRBV7-2 and TRBJ1-6; tentative D call: TRBD1 (5 bases). There are 15 residues in the CDR3. Germline assignment: CDR1 SGHTA and CDR2 FQGNSA. The germline V and J ends were trimmed by 4 bases and 10 bases, with 17 bases remaining between them. In DNA, the CDR3 is TGTGCCAGCAGCTCTTCGGTACAGGATCCCTCACCCCTCCACTTT. This gives the protein CASSSSVQDPSPLHF.